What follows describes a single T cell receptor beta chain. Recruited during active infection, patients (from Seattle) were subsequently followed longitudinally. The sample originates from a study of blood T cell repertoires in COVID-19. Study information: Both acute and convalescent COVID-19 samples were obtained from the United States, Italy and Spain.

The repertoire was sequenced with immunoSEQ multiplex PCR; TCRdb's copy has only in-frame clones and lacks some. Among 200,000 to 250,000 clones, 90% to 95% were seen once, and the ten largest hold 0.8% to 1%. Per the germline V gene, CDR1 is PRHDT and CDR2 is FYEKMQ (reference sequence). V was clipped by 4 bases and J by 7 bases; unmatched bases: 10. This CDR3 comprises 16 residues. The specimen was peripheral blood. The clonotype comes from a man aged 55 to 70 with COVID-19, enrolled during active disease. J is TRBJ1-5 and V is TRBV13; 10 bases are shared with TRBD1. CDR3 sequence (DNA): TGTGCCAGCAGCTCCTCGACAGGGGGCGGACGGCAGCCCCAGCATTTT. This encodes CASSSSTGGGRQPQHF.